A selection of T cell receptor beta chains follows, all from one sample in a study of OX40 agonist ivuxolimab in advanced cancers. The data were produced by immunoSEQ multiplex PCR, yet TCRdb's version contains in-frame clones alone and is incomplete. The profile covers around 47,000 clones, with less than 90% appearing a single time and around 15% taken by the ten largest. The sample was CD4+ or CD8+ T cells sorted from blood, taken in a trial of the OX40 agonist ivuxolimab. The receptors were gathered from an adult with an advanced solid tumor such as melanoma, head and neck, liver or kidney cancer. CDR3s include the opening cysteine and the closing phenylalanine or tryptophan. A D gene is named only where the DNA matches it firmly. Clone size is not always given. Where it is, it says once, few, many or a class for expanded clones.

clone size | D gene | J gene | V gene | CDR3 protein | CDR3 DNA
NA | NA | TRBJ1-1 | TRBV27 | CASSLGPHTEAFF | TGTGCCAGCAGTCTGGGACCGCACACTGAAGCTTTCTTT
NA | NA | TRBJ2-3 | TRBV19 | CASSSQENSSTDTQYF | TGTGCCAGTAGTAGTCAGGAGAACTCTAGCACAGATACGCAGTATTTT
NA | TRBD1 | TRBJ1-1 | TRBV5-5 | CASSLVMGQGRSTFF | TGTGCCAGCAGCTTGGTGATGGGACAGGGACGATCAACTTTCTTT
NA | NA | TRBJ2-7 | TRBV5-5 | CASSFSSGETYEQYF | TGTGCCAGCAGCTTCTCGTCCGGGGAAACCTACGAGCAGTACTTC
NA | TRBD1 | TRBJ2-7 | TRBV4-1 | CASAPTGTEGYEQYF | TGCGCCAGCGCACCTACCGGGACAGAAGGCTACGAGCAGTACTTC
NA | NA | TRBJ1-4 | TRBV6-5 | CASSYNWEKLFF | TGTGCCAGCAGTTACAATTGGGAAAAACTGTTTTTT
NA | TRBD1 | TRBJ2-7 | TRBV19 | CASGTGANSYEQYF | TGTGCCAGCGGGACAGGGGCGAACTCCTACGAGCAGTACTTC
NA | NA | TRBJ1-3 | TRBV4-3 | CASSQAPLRSGSGNTIYF | TGCGCCAGCAGCCAAGCCCCCCTAAGGTCGGGCTCTGGAAACACCATATATTTT
NA | NA | TRBJ1-1 | TRBV12-5 | CASGLVGINTEAFF | TGTGCTAGTGGTTTGGTGGGGATCAACACTGAAGCTTTCTTT
once | NA | TRBJ1-5 | TRBV6-1 | CASSEALNPGPQPQHF | TGTGCCAGCAGTGAAGCGCTTAACCCCGGACCTCAGCCCCAGCATTTT
NA | NA | TRBJ1-5 | TRBV27 | CASSLRQEGNQPQHF | TGTGCCAGCAGTTTAAGGCAAGAAGGTAATCAGCCCCAGCATTTT
NA | NA | TRBJ1-3 | TRBV9 | CASSVGLQIVTGNTIYF | TGTGCCAGCAGCGTAGGGCTACAGATAGTAACTGGAAACACCATATATTTT
NA | NA | TRBJ1-3 | TRBV7-9 | CASSLDPGAERNTIYF | TGTGCCAGCAGCTTAGATCCAGGCGCCGAGAGAAACACCATATATTTT
NA | NA | TRBJ2-7 | TRBV30 | CAWSVIEGRYEQYF | TGTGCCTGGAGTGTAATAGAGGGGCGGTACGAGCAGTACTTC
few | NA | TRBJ1-1 | TRBV27 | CASSSKWGMNTEAFF | TGTGCCAGCAGTTCTAAATGGGGTATGAACACTGAAGCTTTCTTT
NA | TRBD1 | TRBJ1-5 | TRBV15 | CATSVGTGDQPQHF | TGTGCCACCAGCGTCGGGACAGGGGATCAGCCCCAGCATTTT
NA | TRBD1 | TRBJ1-6 | TRBV5-1 | CASSPRTGGDSPLHF | TGCGCCAGCAGCCCTAGGACAGGGGGGGATTCACCCCTCCACTTT
NA | TRBD1 | TRBJ1-2 | TRBV30 | CAWSLTGWDGYTF | TGTGCCTGGAGCCTGACAGGGTGGGATGGCTACACCTTC
once | NA | TRBJ2-3 | TRBV6-5 | CASSFRQSFTDTQYF | TGTGCCAGCAGCTTCCGACAGAGCTTCACAGATACGCAGTATTTT
once | NA | TRBJ2-7 | TRBV4-1 | CASRSGSSYEQYF | TGCGCCAGCAGAAGTGGATCCTCCTACGAGCAGTACTTC
NA | TRBD1 | TRBJ2-1 | TRBV9 | CASSGGGTGYNEQFF | TGTGCCAGCAGCGGTGGTGGGACAGGGTACAATGAGCAGTTCTTC
NA | NA | TRBJ2-7 | TRBV4-1 | CASSQDRVEQYF | TGCGCCAGCAGCCAAGACAGGGTGGAGCAGTACTTC
NA | TRBD1 | TRBJ1-4 | TRBV13 | CASSLGGQGGQEKLFF | TGTGCCAGCAGCTTAGGGGGACAGGGAGGGCAGGAAAAACTGTTTTTT